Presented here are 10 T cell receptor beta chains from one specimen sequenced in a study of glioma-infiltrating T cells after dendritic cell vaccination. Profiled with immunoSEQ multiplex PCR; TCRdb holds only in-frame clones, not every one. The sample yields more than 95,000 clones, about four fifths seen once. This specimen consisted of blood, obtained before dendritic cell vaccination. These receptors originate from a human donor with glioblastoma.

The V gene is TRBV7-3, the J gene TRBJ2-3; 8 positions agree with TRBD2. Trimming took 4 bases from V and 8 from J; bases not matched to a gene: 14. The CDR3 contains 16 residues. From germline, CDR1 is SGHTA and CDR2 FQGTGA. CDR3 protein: CASSSGPAGEGGTQYF. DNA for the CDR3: TGTGCCAGCAGCTCCGGACCAGCGGGGGAGGGGGGTACGCAGTATTTT.

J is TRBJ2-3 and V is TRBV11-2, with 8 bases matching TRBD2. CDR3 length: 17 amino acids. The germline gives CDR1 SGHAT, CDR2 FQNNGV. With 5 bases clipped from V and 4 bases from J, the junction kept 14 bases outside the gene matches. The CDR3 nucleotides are TGTGCCAGCAGCCGAGGCCGTTGGACTAGCATGCCAGATACGCAGTATTTT. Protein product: CASSRGRWTSMPDTQYF.

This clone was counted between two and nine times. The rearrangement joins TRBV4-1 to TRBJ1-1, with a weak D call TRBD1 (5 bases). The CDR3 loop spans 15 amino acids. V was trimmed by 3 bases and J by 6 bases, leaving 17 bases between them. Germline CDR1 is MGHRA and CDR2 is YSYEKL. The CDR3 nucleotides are TGCGCCAGCAGCCATACAGGTTTCTACGGCGCTGAAGCTTTCTTT. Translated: CASSHTGFYGAEAFF.

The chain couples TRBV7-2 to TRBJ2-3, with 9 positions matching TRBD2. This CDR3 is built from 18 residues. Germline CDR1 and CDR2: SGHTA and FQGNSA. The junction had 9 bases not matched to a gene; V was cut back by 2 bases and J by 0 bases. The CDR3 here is CASSLTSGSPPSTDTQYF. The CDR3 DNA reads TGTGCCAGCAGCTTAACTAGCGGGTCCCCTCCTAGCACAGATACGCAGTATTTT.

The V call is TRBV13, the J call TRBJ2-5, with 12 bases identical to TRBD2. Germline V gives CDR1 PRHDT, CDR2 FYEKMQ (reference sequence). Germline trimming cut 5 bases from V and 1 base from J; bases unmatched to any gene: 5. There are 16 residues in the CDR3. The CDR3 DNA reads TGTGCCAGCAGCCCGATGACTAGCGGGGGCCAAGAGACCCAGTACTTC. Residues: CASSPMTSGGQETQYF.

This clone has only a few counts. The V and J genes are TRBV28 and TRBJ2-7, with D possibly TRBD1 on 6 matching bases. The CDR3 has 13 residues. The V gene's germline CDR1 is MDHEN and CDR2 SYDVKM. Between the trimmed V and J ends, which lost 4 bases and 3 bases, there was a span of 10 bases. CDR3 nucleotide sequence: TGTGCCAGCAGTTCAGACAGGCGCTACGAGCAGTACTTC. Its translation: CASSSDRRYEQYF.

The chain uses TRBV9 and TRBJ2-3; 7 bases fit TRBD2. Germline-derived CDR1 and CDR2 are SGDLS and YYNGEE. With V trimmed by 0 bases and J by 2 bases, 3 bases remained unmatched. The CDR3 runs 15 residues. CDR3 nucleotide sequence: TGTGCCAGCAGCGTAGGGGCGGGGGTCACAGATACGCAGTATTTT. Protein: CASSVGAGVTDTQYF.

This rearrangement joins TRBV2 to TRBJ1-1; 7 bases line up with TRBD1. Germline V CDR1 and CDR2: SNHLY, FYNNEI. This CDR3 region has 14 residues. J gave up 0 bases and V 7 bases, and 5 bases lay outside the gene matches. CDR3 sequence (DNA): TGTGCCAGCAATAGGGGACAGATGAACACTGAAGCTTTCTTT. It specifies CASNRGQMNTEAFF.

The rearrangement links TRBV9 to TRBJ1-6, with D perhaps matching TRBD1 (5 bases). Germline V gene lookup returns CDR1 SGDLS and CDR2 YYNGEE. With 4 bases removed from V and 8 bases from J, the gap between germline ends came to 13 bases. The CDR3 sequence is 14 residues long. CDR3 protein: CASSPQVQDSPLHF. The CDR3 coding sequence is TGTGCCAGCAGCCCGCAGGTACAGGATTCACCCCTCCACTTT. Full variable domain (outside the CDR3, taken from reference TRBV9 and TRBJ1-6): DSGVTQTPKHLITATGQRVTLRCSPRSGDLSVYWYQQSLDQGLQFLIQYYNGEERAKGNILERFSAQQFPDLHSELNLSSLELGDSALYFCASSPQVQDSPLHFGNGTRLTVT.

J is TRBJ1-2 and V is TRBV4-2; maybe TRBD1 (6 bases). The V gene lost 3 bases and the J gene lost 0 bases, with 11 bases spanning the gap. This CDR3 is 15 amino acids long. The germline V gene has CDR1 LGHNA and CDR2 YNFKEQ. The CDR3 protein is CASSHQDRSNYGYTF. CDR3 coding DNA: TGTGCCAGCAGCCATCAGGACAGATCTAACTATGGCTACACCTTC.